The 8 T cell receptor beta chains reported below all come from one sample, sequenced in a study of cytomegalovirus exposure and HLA in healthy donors. The PCR contained 60 Vbeta and 13 Jbeta primers. TCRdb's copy holds only in-frame clones and misses some; the assay was immunoSEQ multiplex PCR. The sample includes some 82,000 clones. The sequencing input was PBMCs. Receptors originate from a woman aged 30 to 39 in good health and CMV-seronegative.

The V and J genes are TRBV5-6 and TRBJ1-5, with D tentatively TRBD1 (5 bases). Germline lookup yields CDR1 SGHDT and CDR2 YYEEEE. The CDR3 has 18 residues. With 3 bases removed from V and 1 base from J, the gap between germline ends came to 20 bases. CDR3 sequence reads: CASSWQGLQKGSNQPQHF. The CDR3 region has the DNA TGTGCCAGCAGCTGGCAGGGACTCCAGAAGGGCAGCAATCAGCCCCAGCATTTT.

This sequence joins TRBV5-5 and TRBJ2-1; D perhaps matches TRBD2 (6 bases). The CDR3 length is 15 residues. The V end lost 1 base, the J end lost 7 bases, and 15 bases lay between the germline ends. Germline CDR1 and CDR2: SGHKS and YYEKEE (reference sequence). In nucleotides, the CDR3 is TGTGCCAGCAGCTTGCTTTTGCGGGGAGTGAATGAGCAGTTCTTC. It codes for CASSLLLRGVNEQFF.

The chain has TRBV5-6 and TRBJ2-5, with 10 nucleotides matching TRBD2. V dropped 3 bases and J dropped 5; count of bases not matched to a gene: 4. CDR3 length: 14 residues. Germline assignment: CDR1 SGHDT and CDR2 YYEEEE. The CDR3 DNA reads TGTGCCAGCAGCTCGGGACTAGCGTGGGAGACCCAGTACTTC. It encodes CASSSGLAWETQYF.

The J gene is TRBJ2-2, the V gene TRBV19; weak D call: TRBD2 (6 bases). CDR1 and CDR2 from the germline V gene are LNHDA and SQIVND (reference sequence). With 5 bases removed from V and 1 base from J, the gap between germline ends came to 23 bases. The CDR3 has 19 residues. CDR3 amino acids: CASSRRNRDSKGNTGELFF. The CDR3 coding sequence is TGTGCCAGTAGTCGACGAAACCGGGACTCAAAAGGGAACACCGGGGAGCTGTTTTTT.

The chain uses TRBV5-1 and TRBJ1-1, with D perhaps TRBD1 (6 bases). The germline V gene has CDR1 SGHRS and CDR2 YFSETQ. With 3 bases removed from V and 0 bases from J, the gap between germline ends came to 15 bases. The CDR3 totals 16 residues. The CDR3 region is CASSSSGTTVNTEAFF. CDR3 nucleotides: TGCGCCAGCAGCTCGTCCGGGACAACCGTGAACACTGAAGCTTTCTTT.

The chain combines TRBV15 with TRBJ1-2; TRBD1 is a possible D gene (5 bases). V gave up 2 bases and J gave up 3 bases, with 13 bases separating them. CDR1 and CDR2 (germline): LNHNV, YYDKDF (reference sequence). The CDR3 consists of 15 residues. CDR3: CATSRRLTGDYGYTF. As DNA, the CDR3 is TGTGCCACCAGCAGACGCCTGACGGGGGACTATGGCTACACCTTC.

The chain recombines TRBV6-1 with TRBJ1-1, with TRBD1 matching over 8 bases. Germline V gene data show CDR1 as MNHNS and CDR2 as SASEGT. The CDR3 sequence is 15 residues long. V trimming: 5 bases; J trimming: 1 base; junction bases outside the gene matches: 6. CDR3 residues: CASSSTGTGNTEAFF. The CDR3 region has the DNA TGTGCCAGCAGTTCGACCGGGACAGGGAACACTGAAGCTTTCTTT.

As concerns this clone: This CDR3 is also generated by other DNA sequences in the sample. CDR3 coding DNA: TGTGCCAGCAGCGTAGAAGGGGAAAATTCACCCCTCCACTTT. Its translation is CASSVEGENSPLHF. The gene calls are TRBV9 and TRBJ1-6; D perhaps matches TRBD1 (5 bases). The length of the CDR3 is 14 residues. V was clipped by 0 bases and J by 7 bases, with 8 bases between them. Germline CDR1 reads SGDLS; CDR2 reads YYNGEE.